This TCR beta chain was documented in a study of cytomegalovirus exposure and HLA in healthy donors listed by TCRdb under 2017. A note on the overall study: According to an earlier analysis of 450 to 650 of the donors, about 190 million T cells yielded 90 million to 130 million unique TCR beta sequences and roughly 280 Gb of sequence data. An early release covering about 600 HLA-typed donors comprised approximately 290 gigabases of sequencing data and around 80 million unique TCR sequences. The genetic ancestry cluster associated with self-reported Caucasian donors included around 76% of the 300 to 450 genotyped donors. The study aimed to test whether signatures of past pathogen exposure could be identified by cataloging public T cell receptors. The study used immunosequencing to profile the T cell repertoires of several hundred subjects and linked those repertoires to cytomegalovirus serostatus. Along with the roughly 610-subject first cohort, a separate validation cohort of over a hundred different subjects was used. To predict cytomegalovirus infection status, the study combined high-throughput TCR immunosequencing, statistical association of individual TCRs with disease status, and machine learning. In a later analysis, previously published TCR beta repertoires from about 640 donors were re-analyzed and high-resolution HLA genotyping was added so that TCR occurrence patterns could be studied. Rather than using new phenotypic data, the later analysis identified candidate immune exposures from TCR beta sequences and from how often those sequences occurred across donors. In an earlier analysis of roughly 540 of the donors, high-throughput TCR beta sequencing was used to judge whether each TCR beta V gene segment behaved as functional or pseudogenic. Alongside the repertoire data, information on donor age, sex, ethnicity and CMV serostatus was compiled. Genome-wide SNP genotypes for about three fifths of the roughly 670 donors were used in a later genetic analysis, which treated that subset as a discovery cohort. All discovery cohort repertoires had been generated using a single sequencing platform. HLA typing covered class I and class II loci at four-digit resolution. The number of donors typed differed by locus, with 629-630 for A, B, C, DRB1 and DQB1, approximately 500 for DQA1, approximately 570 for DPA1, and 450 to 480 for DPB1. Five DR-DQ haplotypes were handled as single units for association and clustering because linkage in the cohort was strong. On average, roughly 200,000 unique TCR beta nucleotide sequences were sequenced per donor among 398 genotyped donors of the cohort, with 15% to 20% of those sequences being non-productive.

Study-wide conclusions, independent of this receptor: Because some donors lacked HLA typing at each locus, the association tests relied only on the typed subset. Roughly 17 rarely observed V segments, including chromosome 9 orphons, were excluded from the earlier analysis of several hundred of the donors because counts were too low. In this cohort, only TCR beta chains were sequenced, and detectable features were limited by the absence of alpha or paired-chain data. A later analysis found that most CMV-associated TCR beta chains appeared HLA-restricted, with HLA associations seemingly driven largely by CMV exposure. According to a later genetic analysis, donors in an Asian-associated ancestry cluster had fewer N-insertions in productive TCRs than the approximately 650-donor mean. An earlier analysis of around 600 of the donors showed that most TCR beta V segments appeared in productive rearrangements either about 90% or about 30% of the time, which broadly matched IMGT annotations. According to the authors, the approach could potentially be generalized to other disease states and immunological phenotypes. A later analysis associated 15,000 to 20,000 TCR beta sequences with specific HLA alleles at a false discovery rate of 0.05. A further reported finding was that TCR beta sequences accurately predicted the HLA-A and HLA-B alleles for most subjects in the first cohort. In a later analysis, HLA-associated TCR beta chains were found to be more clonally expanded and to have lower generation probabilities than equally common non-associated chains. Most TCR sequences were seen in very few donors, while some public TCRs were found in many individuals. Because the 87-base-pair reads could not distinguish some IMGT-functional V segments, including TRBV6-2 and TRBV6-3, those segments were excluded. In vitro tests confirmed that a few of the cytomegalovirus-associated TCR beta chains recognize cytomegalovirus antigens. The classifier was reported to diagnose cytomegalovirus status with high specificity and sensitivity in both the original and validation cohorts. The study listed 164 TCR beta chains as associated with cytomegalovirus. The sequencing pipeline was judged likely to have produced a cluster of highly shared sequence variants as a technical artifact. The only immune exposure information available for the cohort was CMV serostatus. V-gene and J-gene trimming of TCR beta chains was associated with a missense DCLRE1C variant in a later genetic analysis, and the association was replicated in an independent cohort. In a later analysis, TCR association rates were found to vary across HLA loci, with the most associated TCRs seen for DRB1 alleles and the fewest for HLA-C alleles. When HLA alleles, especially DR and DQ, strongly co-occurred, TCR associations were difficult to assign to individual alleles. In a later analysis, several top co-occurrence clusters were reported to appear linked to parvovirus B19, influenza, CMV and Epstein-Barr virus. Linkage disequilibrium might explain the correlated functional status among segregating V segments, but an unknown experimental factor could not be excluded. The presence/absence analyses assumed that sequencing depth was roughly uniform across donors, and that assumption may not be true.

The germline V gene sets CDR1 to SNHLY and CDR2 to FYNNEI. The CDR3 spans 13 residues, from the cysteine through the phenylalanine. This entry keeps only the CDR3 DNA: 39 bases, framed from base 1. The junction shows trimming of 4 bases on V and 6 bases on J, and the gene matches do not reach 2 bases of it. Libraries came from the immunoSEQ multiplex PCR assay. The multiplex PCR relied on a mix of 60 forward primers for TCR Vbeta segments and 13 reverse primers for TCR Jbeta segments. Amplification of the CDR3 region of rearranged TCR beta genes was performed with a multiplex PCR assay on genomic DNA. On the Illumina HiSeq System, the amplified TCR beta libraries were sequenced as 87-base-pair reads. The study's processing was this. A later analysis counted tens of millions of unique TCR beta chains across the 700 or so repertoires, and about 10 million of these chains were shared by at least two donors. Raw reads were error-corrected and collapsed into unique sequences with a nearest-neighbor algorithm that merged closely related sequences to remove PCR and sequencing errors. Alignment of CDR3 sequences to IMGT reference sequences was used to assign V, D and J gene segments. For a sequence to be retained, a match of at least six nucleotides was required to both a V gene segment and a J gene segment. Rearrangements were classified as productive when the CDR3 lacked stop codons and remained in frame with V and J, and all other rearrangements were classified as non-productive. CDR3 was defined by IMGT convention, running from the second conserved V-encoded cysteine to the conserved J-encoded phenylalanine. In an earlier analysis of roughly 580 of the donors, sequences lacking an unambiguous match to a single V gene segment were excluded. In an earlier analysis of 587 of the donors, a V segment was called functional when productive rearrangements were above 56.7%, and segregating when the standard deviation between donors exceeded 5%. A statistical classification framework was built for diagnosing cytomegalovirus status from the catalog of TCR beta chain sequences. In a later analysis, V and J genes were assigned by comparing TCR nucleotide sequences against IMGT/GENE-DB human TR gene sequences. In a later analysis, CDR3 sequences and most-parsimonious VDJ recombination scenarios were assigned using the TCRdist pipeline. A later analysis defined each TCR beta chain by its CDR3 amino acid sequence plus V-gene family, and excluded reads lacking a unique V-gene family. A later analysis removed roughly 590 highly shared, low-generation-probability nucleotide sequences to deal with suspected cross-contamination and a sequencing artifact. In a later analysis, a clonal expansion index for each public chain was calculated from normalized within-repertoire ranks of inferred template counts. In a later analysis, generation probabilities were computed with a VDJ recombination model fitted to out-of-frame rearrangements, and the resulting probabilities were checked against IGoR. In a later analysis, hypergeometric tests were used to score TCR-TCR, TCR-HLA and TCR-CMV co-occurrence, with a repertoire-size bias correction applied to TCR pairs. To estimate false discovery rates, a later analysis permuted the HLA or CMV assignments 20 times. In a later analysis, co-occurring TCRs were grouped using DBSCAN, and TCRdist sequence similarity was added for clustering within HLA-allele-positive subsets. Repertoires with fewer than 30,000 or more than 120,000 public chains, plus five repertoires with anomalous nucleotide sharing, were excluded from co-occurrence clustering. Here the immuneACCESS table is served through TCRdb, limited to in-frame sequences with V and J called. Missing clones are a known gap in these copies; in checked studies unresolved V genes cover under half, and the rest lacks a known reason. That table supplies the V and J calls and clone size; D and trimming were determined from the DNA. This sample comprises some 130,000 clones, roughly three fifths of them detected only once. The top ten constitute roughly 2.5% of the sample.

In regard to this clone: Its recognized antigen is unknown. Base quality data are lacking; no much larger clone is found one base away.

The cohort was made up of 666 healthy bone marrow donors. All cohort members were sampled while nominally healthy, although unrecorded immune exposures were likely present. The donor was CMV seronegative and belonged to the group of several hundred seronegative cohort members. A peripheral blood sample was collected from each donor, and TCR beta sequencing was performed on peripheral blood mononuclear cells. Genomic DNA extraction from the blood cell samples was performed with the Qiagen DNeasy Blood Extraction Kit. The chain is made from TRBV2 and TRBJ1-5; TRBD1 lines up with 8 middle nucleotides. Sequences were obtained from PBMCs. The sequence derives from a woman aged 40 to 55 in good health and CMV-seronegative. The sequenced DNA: TGTGCCAGCAGTGGGACAGGGCTTCAGCCCCAGCATTTT. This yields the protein CASSGTGLQPQHF.